A single sample gave rise to the 5 T cell receptor beta chains below, sequenced in a study of T cells after posttransplantation cyclophosphamide. Libraries were prepared by immunoSEQ multiplex PCR; TCRdb keeps only in-frame clonotypes and omits some of them. The repertoire includes about 8,000 clones, roughly 90% of them detected once, and about 1.2% sits in the top ten. Cyclophosphamide on days +3 and +4 followed busulfan-fludarabine conditioning and a marrow graft. The sample here was CD4+ T cells sorted from blood, taken 1404 days after allogeneic stem cell transplant with posttransplant cyclophosphamide. These receptors were obtained from a female patient between 50 and 60 years old who received an allogeneic stem cell transplant from a related donor, was CMV-positive, and had no GVHD. Some T cells may originate from the graft donor.

The chain has TRBV4-1 and TRBJ2-7; 13 bases line up with TRBD2. Germline values: CDR1 MGHRA, CDR2 YSYEKL. Germline trimming cut 0 bases from V and 7 bases from J; bases unmatched to any gene: 9. There are 17 residues in the CDR3. CDR3 residues: CASSQESRGLAGLEQYF. The DNA of the CDR3 is TGCGCCAGCAGCCAAGAAAGCCGGGGACTAGCGGGATTAGAGCAGTACTTC.

The chain carries TRBV7-2 and TRBJ1-2; possibly TRBD1 for D (6 bases). The CDR3 has 14 amino acids. Trimming shortened V by 5 bases and J by 0 bases, and 10 bases separated the two germline ends. Per the germline V gene, CDR1 is SGHTA and CDR2 is FQGNSA. CDR3 nucleotide sequence: TGTGCCAGCAGCCCCGGACAGACTAACTATGGCTACACCTTC. Encoded protein: CASSPGQTNYGYTF.

The rearrangement links TRBV18 to TRBJ2-7; 7 bases are shared with TRBD1. Unmatched junction bases numbered 7, after V lost 3 bases and J lost 5 bases. This CDR3 comprises 14 residues. Looked up from germline, CDR1 is KGHSH and CDR2 is LQKENI. CDR3 protein: CASSPAGGDDEQYF. In DNA form, the CDR3 reads TGTGCCAGCTCACCGGCAGGGGGTGACGACGAGCAGTACTTC.

This chain connects TRBV5-1 to TRBJ2-7; the match to TRBD2 covers 10 bases. This CDR3 region has 18 residues. Trimming at V came to 4 bases and at J to 0 bases, leaving 13 bases not matched to a gene. CDR1 is SGHRS and CDR2 is YFSETQ in the germline V gene. The CDR3, as DNA: TGCGCCAGCAGCCTCGGACTAGCGGCGACATTATTCTCCTACGAGCAGTACTTC. This gives the protein CASSLGLAATLFSYEQYF. The whole variable domain, filled in from reference TRBV5-1 and TRBJ2-7, reads KAGVTQTPRYLIKTRGQQVTLSCSPISGHRSVSWYQQTPGQGLQFLFEYFSETQRNKGNFPGRFSGRQFSNSRSEMNVSTLELGDSALYLCASSLGLAATLFSYEQYFGPGTRLTVT.

This clone was seen once. This chain links TRBV25-1 with TRBJ2-7; the D gene is possibly TRBD2 (6 bases). The V and J ends lost 4 bases and 3 bases respectively, with 19 bases between them. In germline, CDR1 is MGHDK, CDR2 SYGVNS. CDR3 size: 16 residues. The DNA of the CDR3 is TGTGCCAGCAGTGCCCCCCCCCGGGGGATGAACTACGAGCAGTACTTC. Protein sequence: CASSAPPRGMNYEQYF.